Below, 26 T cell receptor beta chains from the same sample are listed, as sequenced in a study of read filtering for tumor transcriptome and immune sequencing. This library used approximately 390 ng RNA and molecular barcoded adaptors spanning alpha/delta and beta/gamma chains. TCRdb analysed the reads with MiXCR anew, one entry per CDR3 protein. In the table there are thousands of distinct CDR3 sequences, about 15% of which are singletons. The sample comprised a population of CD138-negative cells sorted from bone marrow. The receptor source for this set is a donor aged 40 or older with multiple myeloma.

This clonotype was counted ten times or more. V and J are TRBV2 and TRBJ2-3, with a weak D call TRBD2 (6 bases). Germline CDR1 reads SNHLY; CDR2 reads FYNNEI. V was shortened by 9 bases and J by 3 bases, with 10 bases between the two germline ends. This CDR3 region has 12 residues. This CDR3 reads CARAGGTDTQYF. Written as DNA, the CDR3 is TGTGCCAGGGCCGGGGGAACAGATACGCAGTATTTT.

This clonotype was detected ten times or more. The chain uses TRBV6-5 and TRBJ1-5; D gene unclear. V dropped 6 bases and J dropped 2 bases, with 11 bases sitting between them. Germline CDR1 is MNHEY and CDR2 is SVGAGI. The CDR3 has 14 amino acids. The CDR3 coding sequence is TGTGCCAGCAGGCGGACGGGCCGCAATCAGCCCCAGCATTTT. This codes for CASRRTGRNQPQHF.

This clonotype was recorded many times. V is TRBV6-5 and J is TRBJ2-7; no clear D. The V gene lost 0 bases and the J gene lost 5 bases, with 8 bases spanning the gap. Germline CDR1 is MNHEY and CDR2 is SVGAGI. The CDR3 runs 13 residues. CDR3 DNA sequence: TGTGCCAGCAGTTACTCCCCCTGGAACGAGCAGTACTTC. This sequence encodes CASSYSPWNEQYF.

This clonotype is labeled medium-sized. The CDR3 spells CASRPLAGELFF. CDR3 DNA sequence: TGTGCCAGCAGACCTTTGGCCGGGGAGCTGTTTTTT. The chain carries TRBV12-3 or TRBV12-4 and TRBJ2-2; D is uncertain. CDR3 size: 12 residues. Trimming took 6 bases from V and 6 from J, leaving 8 bases between them.

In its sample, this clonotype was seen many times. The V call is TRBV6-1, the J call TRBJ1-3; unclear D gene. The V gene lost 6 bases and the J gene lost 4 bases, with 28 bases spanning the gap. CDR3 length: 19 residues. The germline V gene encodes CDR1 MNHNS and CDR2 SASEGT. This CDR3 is CASSGRPWMSPQSGNTIYF. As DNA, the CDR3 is TGTGCCAGCAGCGGCCGACCTTGGATGAGCCCCCAGTCGGGAAACACCATATATTTT.

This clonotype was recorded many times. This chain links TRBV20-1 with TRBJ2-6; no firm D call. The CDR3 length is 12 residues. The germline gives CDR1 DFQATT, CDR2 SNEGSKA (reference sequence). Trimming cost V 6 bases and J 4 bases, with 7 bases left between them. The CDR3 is CSASRGANVLTF. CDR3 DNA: TGCAGTGCCTCCAGGGGGGCCAACGTCCTGACTTTC.

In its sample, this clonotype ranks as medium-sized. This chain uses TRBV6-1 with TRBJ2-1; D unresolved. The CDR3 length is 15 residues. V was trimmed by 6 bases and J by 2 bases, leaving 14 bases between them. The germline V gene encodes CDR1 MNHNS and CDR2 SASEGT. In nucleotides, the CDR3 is TGTGCCAGCAGAGCCGCCAGCGAGCCCTACAATGAGCAGTTCTTC. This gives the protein CASRAASEPYNEQFF.

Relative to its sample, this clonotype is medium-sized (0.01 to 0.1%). CDR3 DNA sequence: TGCAGCGCACCCCTTGGGGGGACGGGGAGCACTGAAGCTTTCTTT. Amino acid sequence: CSAPLGGTGSTEAFF. V usage is TRBV29-1 and J usage is TRBJ1-1, with D possibly TRBD1 on 5 matching bases. CDR1 SQVTM and CDR2 ANQGSEA come from the germline V gene. CDR3 length equals 15 residues. V was trimmed by 7 bases and J by 4 bases, leaving 22 bases between them.

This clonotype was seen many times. The CDR3 is CASSPGTAYQETQYF. The CDR3 nucleotides are TGTGCCAGCAGCCCCGGGACAGCATATCAAGAGACCCAGTACTTC. The V call is TRBV28, the J call TRBJ2-5; 7 nucleotides agree with TRBD1. Germline V gene lookup returns CDR1 MDHEN and CDR2 SYDVKM. V shed 6 bases and J 2 bases; nucleotides not matched to a gene: 9. The CDR3 has 15 residues.

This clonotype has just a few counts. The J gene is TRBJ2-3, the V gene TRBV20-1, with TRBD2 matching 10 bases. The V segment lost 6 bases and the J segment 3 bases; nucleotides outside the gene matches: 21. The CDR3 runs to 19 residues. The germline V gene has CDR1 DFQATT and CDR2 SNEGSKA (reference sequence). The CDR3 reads CSALGASGGLGGPTDTQYF. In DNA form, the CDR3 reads TGCAGTGCGTTAGGGGCTAGCGGGGGCCTCGGCGGTCCGACAGATACGCAGTATTTT.

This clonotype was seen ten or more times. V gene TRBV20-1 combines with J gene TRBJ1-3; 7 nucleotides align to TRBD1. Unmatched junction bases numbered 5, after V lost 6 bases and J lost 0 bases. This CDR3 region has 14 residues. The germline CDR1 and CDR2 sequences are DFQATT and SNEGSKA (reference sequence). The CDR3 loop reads CSAAGQTSGNTIYF. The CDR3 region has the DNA TGCAGTGCAGCGGGACAGACCTCTGGAAACACCATATATTTT.

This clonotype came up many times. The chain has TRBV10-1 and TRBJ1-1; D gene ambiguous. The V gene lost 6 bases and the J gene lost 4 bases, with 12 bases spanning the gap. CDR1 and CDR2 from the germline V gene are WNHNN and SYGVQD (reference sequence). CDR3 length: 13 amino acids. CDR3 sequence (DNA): TGCGCCAGCAGGACATCACGGAGCACTGAAGCTTTCTTT. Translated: CASRTSRSTEAFF.

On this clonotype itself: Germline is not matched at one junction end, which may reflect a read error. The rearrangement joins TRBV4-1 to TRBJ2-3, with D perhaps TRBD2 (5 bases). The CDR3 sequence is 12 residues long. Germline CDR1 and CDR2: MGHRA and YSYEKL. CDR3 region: CASSPVGDTHYF. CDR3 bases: TGCGCCAGCAGCCCCGTCGGGGATACGCACTACTTT.

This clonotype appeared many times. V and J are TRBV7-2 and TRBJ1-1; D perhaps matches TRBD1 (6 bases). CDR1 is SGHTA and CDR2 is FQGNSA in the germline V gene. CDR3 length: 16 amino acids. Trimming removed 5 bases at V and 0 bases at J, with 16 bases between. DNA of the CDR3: TGTGCCAGCAGCCCCCGCCCCAGGGGCCTGAACACTGAAGCTTTCTTT. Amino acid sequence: CASSPRPRGLNTEAFF.

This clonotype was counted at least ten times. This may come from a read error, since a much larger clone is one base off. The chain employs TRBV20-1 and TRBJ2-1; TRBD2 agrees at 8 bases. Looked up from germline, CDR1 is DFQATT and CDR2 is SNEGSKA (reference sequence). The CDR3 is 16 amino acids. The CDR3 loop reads CSAPDRGSGSYNGQFF. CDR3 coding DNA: TGCAGTGCTCCAGATCGTGGGAGCGGGAGCTACAATGGGCAGTTCTTC.

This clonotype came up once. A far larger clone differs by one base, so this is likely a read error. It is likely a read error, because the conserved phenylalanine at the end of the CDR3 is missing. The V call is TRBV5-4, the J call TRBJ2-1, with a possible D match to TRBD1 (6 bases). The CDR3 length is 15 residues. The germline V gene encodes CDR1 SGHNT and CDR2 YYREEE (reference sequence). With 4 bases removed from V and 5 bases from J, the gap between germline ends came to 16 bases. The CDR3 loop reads CASSPRTGGHNEQFC. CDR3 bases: TGTGCCAGCAGCCCGAGGACTGGGGGCCACAATGAGCAGTTCTGC.

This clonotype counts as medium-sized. CDR3 in DNA: TGTGCCAGCAGTTACTCGGCCTCCTACAATGAGCAGTTCTTC. It is translated as CASSYSASYNEQFF. The chain joins TRBV6-2 or TRBV6-3 to TRBJ2-1, with D hard to call. From germline, CDR1 is MNHEY and CDR2 SVGEGT. With 0 bases removed from V and 0 bases from J, the gap between germline ends came to 3 bases. There are 14 residues in the CDR3.

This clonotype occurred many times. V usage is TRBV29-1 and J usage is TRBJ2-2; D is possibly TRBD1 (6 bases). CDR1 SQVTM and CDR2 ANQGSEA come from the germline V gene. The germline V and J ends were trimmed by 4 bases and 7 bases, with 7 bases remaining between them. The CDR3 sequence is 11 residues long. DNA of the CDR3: TGCAGCGTTGGAGGGGGCGGGGAGCTGTTTTTT. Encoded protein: CSVGGGGELFF.

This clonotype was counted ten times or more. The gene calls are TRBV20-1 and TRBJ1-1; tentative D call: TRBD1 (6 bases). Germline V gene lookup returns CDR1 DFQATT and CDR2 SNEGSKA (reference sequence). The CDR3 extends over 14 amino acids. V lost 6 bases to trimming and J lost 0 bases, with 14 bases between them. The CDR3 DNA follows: TGCAGTGCAGTACGAGGGGGATTGAACACTGAAGCTTTCTTT. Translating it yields CSAVRGGLNTEAFF.

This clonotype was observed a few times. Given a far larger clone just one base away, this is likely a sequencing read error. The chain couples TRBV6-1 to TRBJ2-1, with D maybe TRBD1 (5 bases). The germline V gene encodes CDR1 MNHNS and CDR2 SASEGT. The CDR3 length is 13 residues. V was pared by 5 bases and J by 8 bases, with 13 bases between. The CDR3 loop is CASSNSGADEQFF. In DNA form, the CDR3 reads TGTGCCAGCAGTAATAGTGGGGCCGATGAGCAGTTCTTC.

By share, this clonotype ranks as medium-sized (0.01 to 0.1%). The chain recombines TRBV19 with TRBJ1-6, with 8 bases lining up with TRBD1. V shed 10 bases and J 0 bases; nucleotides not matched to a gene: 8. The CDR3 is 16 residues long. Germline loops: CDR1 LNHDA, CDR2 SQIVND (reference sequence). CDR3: CANLDRVNSYNSPLHF. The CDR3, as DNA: TGTGCCAACTTGGACAGGGTAAACTCCTATAATTCACCCCTCCACTTT. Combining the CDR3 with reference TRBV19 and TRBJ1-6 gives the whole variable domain DGGITQSPKYLFRKEGQNVTLSCEQNLNHDAMYWYRQDPGQGLRLIYYSQIVNDFQKGDIAEGYSVSREKKESFPLTVTSAQKNPTAFYLCANLDRVNSYNSPLHFGNGTRLTVT.

This chain's CDR3 is CASLGLAGVWETQYF. As DNA, the CDR3 is TGTGCCAGCTTGGGACTAGCGGGAGTATGGGAGACCCAGTACTTC. V is TRBV6-1 and J is TRBJ2-5; TRBD2 aligns across 14 bases. J lost 5 bases, V lost 8 bases, and 7 bases had no gene match. The CDR3 is made up of 15 amino acids. CDR1 is MNHNS, CDR2 SASEGT, per germline.

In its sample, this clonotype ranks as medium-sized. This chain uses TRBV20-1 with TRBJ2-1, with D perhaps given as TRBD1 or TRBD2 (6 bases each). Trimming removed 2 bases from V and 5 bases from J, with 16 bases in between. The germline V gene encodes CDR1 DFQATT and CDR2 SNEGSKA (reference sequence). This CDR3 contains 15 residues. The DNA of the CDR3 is TGCAGTGCTAGACTGCGGGACACCCCAGACAATGAGCAGTTCTTC. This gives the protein CSARLRDTPDNEQFF.

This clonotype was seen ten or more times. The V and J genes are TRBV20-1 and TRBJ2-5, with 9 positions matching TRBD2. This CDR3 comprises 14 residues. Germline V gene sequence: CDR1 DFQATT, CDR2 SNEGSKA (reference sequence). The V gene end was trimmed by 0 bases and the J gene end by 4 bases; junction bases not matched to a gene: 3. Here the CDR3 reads CSARERGGLETQYF. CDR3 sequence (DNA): TGCAGTGCTAGAGAGCGGGGGGGCCTAGAGACCCAGTACTTC.

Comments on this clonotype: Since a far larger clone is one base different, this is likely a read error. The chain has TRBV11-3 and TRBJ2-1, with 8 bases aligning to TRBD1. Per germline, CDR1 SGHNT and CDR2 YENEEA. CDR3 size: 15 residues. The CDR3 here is CASSNRQGTYHEQFF. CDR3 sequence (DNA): TGTGCCAGCAGCAACCGACAGGGGACCTACCATGAGCAGTTCTTC.

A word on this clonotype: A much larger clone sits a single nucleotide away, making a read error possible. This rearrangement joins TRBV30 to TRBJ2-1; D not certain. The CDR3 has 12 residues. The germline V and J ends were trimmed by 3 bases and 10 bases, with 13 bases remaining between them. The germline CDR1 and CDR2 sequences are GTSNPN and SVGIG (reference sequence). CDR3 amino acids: CAWRQKGWEQFF. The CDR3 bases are TGTGCCTGGAGACAAAAGGGCTGGGAGCAGTTCTTC.